Below, 27 T cell receptor beta chains from the same sample are listed, as sequenced in a study of shared clonotypes between healthy human individuals. Profiling relied on immunoSEQ multiplex PCR, and the TCRdb table lists in-frame clones only, not all of them. Here the sample spans 2 million to 3 million clones, 90% to 95% being singletons. The sample consisted of naive CD4+ T cells from PBMCs. The subset was: CD45RA+ positively selected. These receptors all stem from a man aged 18 to 29 in good health. Some clones in this sample may be carry-over from other donors' samples.

The rearrangement uses TRBV4-1 and TRBJ2-4; 7 bases fit TRBD2. V gave up 1 base and J gave up 4 bases; unmatched junction bases: 10. Germline loops: CDR1 MGHRA, CDR2 YSYEKL. CDR3 length equals 17 residues. The CDR3 spells CASSQGGPTRGKNIQYF. The CDR3 DNA reads TGCGCCAGCAGCCAAGGAGGGCCCACGCGGGGGAAAAACATTCAGTACTTC.

In the case of this clone: Other DNA sequences in the sample encode the same CDR3. The chain carries TRBV5-1 and TRBJ2-7; the D is unclear. The CDR3 extends over 16 amino acids. V was cut by 4 bases and J by 0 bases, with 17 bases left in between. Germline CDR1 reads SGHRS; CDR2 reads YFSETQ. Here the CDR3 DNA reads TGCGCCAGCAGCCTCGCTTTATCTGGAAGCTCCTACGAGCAGTACTTC. Protein product: CASSLALSGSSYEQYF.

This sequence joins TRBV7-9 and TRBJ1-5, with D tentatively TRBD1 (5 bases). V was pared by 6 bases and J by 3 bases, with 15 bases between. Germline V gene data show CDR1 as SEHNR and CDR2 as FQNEAQ (reference sequence). The CDR3 extends over 15 amino acids. This chain's CDR3 is CASSFSGGFNQPQHF. In nucleotides, the CDR3 is TGTGCCAGCAGTTTCTCGGGGGGTTTCAATCAGCCCCAGCATTTT. The whole variable domain, remainder taken from reference TRBV7-9 and TRBJ1-5, is DTGVSQNPRHKITKRGQNVTFRCDPISEHNRLYWYRQTLGQGPEFLTYFQNEAQLEKSRLLSDRFSAERPKGSFSTLEIQRTEQGDSAMYLCASSFSGGFNQPQHFGDGTRLSIL.

The genes are TRBV7-9 and TRBJ2-3; 9 positions agree with TRBD1. V shed 1 base, J shed 2 bases, and the junction held 10 bases outside the gene matches. The CDR3 sequence is 18 residues long. CDR1 and CDR2 (germline): SEHNR, FQNEAQ (reference sequence). The CDR3 region has the DNA TGTGCCAGCAGCTTAGGTTACTCGGGACAGGGATACACAGATACGCAGTATTTT. Protein: CASSLGYSGQGYTDTQYF.

The chain uses TRBV5-4 and TRBJ2-1; 7 bases fit TRBD1. The V gene end was trimmed by 3 bases and the J gene end by 4 bases; junction bases not matched to a gene: 7. The CDR3 runs to 15 residues. The V gene's germline CDR1 is SGHNT and CDR2 YYREEE (reference sequence). The CDR3 spells CASSSGTARYNEQFF. CDR3 nucleotides: TGTGCCAGCAGCTCCGGGACAGCAAGATACAATGAGCAGTTCTTC.

The chain's CDR3 is CASTRTGYGYTF. For the CDR3, the DNA is TGTGCCAGCACCCGGACGGGCTATGGCTACACCTTC. The rearrangement uses TRBV5-6 and TRBJ1-2, with no clear D. The CDR3 consists of 12 residues. Trimming stripped 6 bases from V and 4 bases from J, with 10 bases between. Germline V gives CDR1 SGHDT, CDR2 YYEEEE.

The rearrangement uses TRBV5-6 and TRBJ2-5; D possibly matches TRBD1 or TRBD2 (5 bases each). V gave up 4 bases and J gave up 2 bases, with 18 bases separating them. The CDR3 covers 16 residues. CDR1 is SGHDT and CDR2 is YYEEEE in the germline V gene. In DNA form, the CDR3 reads TGTGCCAGCAGCCGACCGGGGCACGTCACTCAAGAGACCCAGTACTTC. It yields the protein CASSRPGHVTQETQYF.

Written as DNA, the CDR3 is TGTGCCAGCAGCTACTACTCTGGGGCCAACGTCCTGACTTTC. Protein: CASSYYSGANVLTF. The chain joins TRBV5-5 to TRBJ2-6, with unresolved D. The CDR3 has 14 amino acids. CDR1 SGHKS and CDR2 YYEKEE come from the germline V gene (reference sequence). V lost 3 bases and J lost 0, with 4 bases in between.

The chain combines TRBV19 with TRBJ2-1, with D perhaps matching TRBD2 (6 bases). The CDR3 loop spans 14 amino acids. V was trimmed by 5 bases and J by 4 bases, leaving 12 bases between them. CDR1 is LNHDA and CDR2 is SQIVND in the germline V gene (reference sequence). In DNA, the CDR3 is TGTGCCAGTAGTCCACGGGACTCTTACAATGAGCAGTTCTTC. Translated: CASSPRDSYNEQFF.

This clone has only a few counts. This sample includes further DNA sequences coding for the same CDR3. The V call is TRBV28, the J call TRBJ2-5; D unclear. Germline CDR1 MDHEN, CDR2 SYDVKM. The CDR3 is 11 amino acids. Deletions cut 4 bases from V and 2 bases from J, with 2 bases between. The CDR3 DNA sequence: TGTGCCAGCAGTTCTCAAGAGACCCAGTACTTC. It translates to CASSSQETQYF.

V and J are TRBV28 and TRBJ2-3; D unclear. V lost 4 bases and J lost 4, with 9 bases in between. The length of the CDR3 is 13 residues. Germline V gene lookup returns CDR1 MDHEN and CDR2 SYDVKM. The DNA for the CDR3 is TGTGCCAGCAGTTCCTCTCGCCCAGATACGCAGTATTTT. Encoded protein: CASSSSRPDTQYF.

Remarks on this clone: This specimen includes other DNA sequences encoding the same CDR3. The chain recombines TRBV5-4 with TRBJ2-3; the D gene is possibly TRBD1 (6 bases). The CDR3 contains 14 residues. Between the trimmed V and J ends, which lost 1 base and 0 bases, there was a span of 6 bases. CDR1 is SGHNT, CDR2 YYREEE, per germline (reference sequence). CDR3: CASSLRGSTDTQYF. In DNA form, the CDR3 reads TGTGCCAGCAGCTTGAGGGGGAGCACAGATACGCAGTATTTT.

J is TRBJ2-5 and V is TRBV28; D uncertain. CDR3 length: 13 residues. Between the trimmed V and J ends, which lost 4 bases and 5 bases, there was a span of 11 bases. The germline V gene has CDR1 MDHEN and CDR2 SYDVKM. The CDR3, as DNA: TGTGCCAGCAGTTGGGTTGCTCCGGAGACCCAGTACTTC. This codes for CASSWVAPETQYF.

This chain connects TRBV27 to TRBJ2-4; D not resolved. Trimming removed 5 bases from V and 1 base from J, with 15 bases in between. This CDR3 is built from 16 residues. The germline CDR1 and CDR2 sequences are MNHEY and SMNVEV (reference sequence). Here the CDR3 DNA reads TGTGCCAGCAGTCCCTGGACGGACCGGGCCAAAAACATTCAGTACTTC. Its translation: CASSPWTDRAKNIQYF.

This clone was seen a single time. The V gene is TRBV10-3, the J gene TRBJ2-1; D not certain. The length of the CDR3 is 15 residues. Trimming removed 0 bases at V and 2 bases at J, with 8 bases between. CDR1 and CDR2 from the germline V gene are ENHRY and SYGVKD. The CDR3 reads CAISESSVAYNEQFF. CDR3 coding DNA: TGTGCCATCAGTGAGTCGTCGGTGGCCTACAATGAGCAGTTCTTC.

The chain's CDR3 is CASRRGFRRDTQYF. CDR3 nucleotide sequence: TGCGCCAGCAGGCGAGGGTTTAGGAGAGATACGCAGTATTTT. The chain has TRBV5-1 and TRBJ2-3, with a weak D call TRBD2 (5 bases). Per the germline V gene, CDR1 is SGHRS and CDR2 is YFSETQ. The V end was cut by 5 bases, the J end by 5 bases, with 15 bases between. The CDR3 covers 14 residues. The full variable domain, its missing parts supplied by reference TRBV5-1 and TRBJ2-3, is KAGVTQTPRYLIKTRGQQVTLSCSPISGHRSVSWYQQTPGQGLQFLFEYFSETQRNKGNFPGRFSGRQFSNSRSEMNVSTLELGDSALYLCASRRGFRRDTQYFGPGTRLTVL.

The J gene is TRBJ2-5, the V gene TRBV19; D not certain. The V and J ends lost 0 bases and 5 bases respectively, with 10 bases between them. There are 14 residues in the CDR3. From germline, CDR1 is LNHDA and CDR2 SQIVND (reference sequence). CDR3 coding DNA: TGTGCCAGTAGTATAGACCCTACGCACGAGACCCAGTACTTC. It is translated as CASSIDPTHETQYF. Full variable domain (outside the CDR3, taken from reference TRBV19 and TRBJ2-5): DGGITQSPKYLFRKEGQNVTLSCEQNLNHDAMYWYRQDPGQGLRLIYYSQIVNDFQKGDIAEGYSVSREKKESFPLTVTSAQKNPTAFYLCASSIDPTHETQYFGPGTRLLVL.

The rearrangement uses TRBV27 and TRBJ2-7; 11 nucleotides match TRBD1. V was pared by 8 bases and J by 3 bases, with 3 bases of the junction left unmatched. CDR3 size: 13 residues. Per germline, CDR1 MNHEY and CDR2 SMNVEV (reference sequence). This CDR3 is CASGDRGFYEQYF. DNA for the CDR3: TGTGCCAGCGGGGACAGGGGGTTCTACGAGCAGTACTTC.

This chain uses TRBV28 with TRBJ1-6, with D uncertain. Between the trimmed V and J ends, which lost 7 bases and 1 base, there was a span of 11 bases. The CDR3 loop spans 15 amino acids. Germline V gene lookup returns CDR1 MDHEN and CDR2 SYDVKM. CDR3 amino acids: CASKGRISYNSPLHF. As DNA, the CDR3 is TGTGCCAGCAAGGGCAGGATTTCCTATAATTCACCCCTCCACTTT.

The chain joins TRBV7-9 to TRBJ2-3; no definite D call. Between the trimmed V and J ends, which lost 5 bases and 2 bases, there was a span of 17 bases. From germline, CDR1 is SEHNR and CDR2 FQNEAQ (reference sequence). This CDR3 has 16 residues. CDR3 sequence reads: CASSPRVGRFTDTQYF. The DNA of the CDR3 is TGTGCCAGCAGCCCCCGCGTCGGTAGATTCACAGATACGCAGTATTTT.

This rearrangement joins TRBV30 to TRBJ1-5, with D maybe TRBD1 (5 bases). This CDR3 has 16 amino acids. V was shortened by 1 base and J by 2 bases, with 15 bases between the two germline ends. Germline V lookup: CDR1 GTSNPN, CDR2 SVGIG (reference sequence). CDR3 region: CAWSAQGSQRNQPQHF. In nucleotides, the CDR3 is TGTGCCTGGAGTGCGCAGGGTTCGCAGCGCAATCAGCCCCAGCATTTT.

The chain joins TRBV4-3 to TRBJ2-7; 11 positions match TRBD2. V lost 0 bases, J lost 0 bases, and 10 bases stayed unmatched. This CDR3 has 19 residues. In germline, CDR1 is LGHNA, CDR2 YSLEER. Written as DNA, the CDR3 is TGCGCCAGCAGCCAAGATAGGGGACTAGCGGATTCAAGCTCCTACGAGCAGTACTTC. It specifies CASSQDRGLADSSSYEQYF.

CDR3 residues: CASTPLGGNQPQHF. The CDR3 DNA follows: TGTGCCAGCACTCCTCTGGGGGGGAATCAGCCCCAGCATTTT. The chain is built from TRBV27 and TRBJ1-5; a weak D match, TRBD1 (5 bases). Trimming cost V 7 bases and J 4 bases, with 14 bases left between them. The CDR3 has 14 amino acids. CDR1 MNHEY and CDR2 SMNVEV come from the germline V gene (reference sequence).

The chain recombines TRBV6-5 with TRBJ2-1, with D perhaps matching TRBD1 (6 bases). Germline V gives CDR1 MNHEY, CDR2 SVGAGI. Trimming cost V 2 bases and J 7 bases, with 9 bases left between them. This CDR3 contains 13 residues. The CDR3 region is CASSYTQGNEQFF. The CDR3 DNA sequence: TGTGCCAGCAGTTACACACAGGGAAATGAGCAGTTCTTC.

This clone was counted a single time. The genes are TRBV5-1 and TRBJ2-4, with D maybe TRBD1 (5 bases). Trimming pared 4 bases from V and 7 bases from J, leaving 21 bases between. The length of the CDR3 is 16 residues. Germline-derived CDR1 and CDR2 are SGHRS and YFSETQ. CDR3 in DNA: TGCGCCAGCAGCCAGCTCACAGGTACCCCCCATAACATTCAGTACTTC. Translation gives CASSQLTGTPHNIQYF. The complete variable domain, with remaining parts taken from reference TRBV5-1 and TRBJ2-4, reads KAGVTQTPRYLIKTRGQQVTLSCSPISGHRSVSWYQQTPGQGLQFLFEYFSETQRNKGNFPGRFSGRQFSNSRSEMNVSTLELGDSALYLCASSQLTGTPHNIQYFGAGTRLSVL.

DNA of the CDR3: TGCAGCGTTGAGGTAGGAATCGACTACGAGCAGTACTTC. Protein: CSVEVGIDYEQYF. The rearrangement uses TRBV29-1 and TRBJ2-7; D gene uncertain. The CDR3 covers 13 residues. Trimming cost V 3 bases and J 3 bases, with 12 bases left between them. CDR1 and CDR2 (germline): SQVTM, ANQGSEA.

The chain employs TRBV5-1 and TRBJ2-1, with D possibly being TRBD1 (6 bases). Trimming removed 4 bases at V and 8 bases at J, with 19 bases between. Germline V gene sequence: CDR1 SGHRS, CDR2 YFSETQ. This CDR3 is 15 amino acids long. DNA of the CDR3: TGCGCCAGCAGCCCACTTAGTGGCCCAGGGGATGAGCAGTTCTTC. It translates to CASSPLSGPGDEQFF.